One and the same sample provided the 28 T cell receptor beta chains below, sequenced in a study of T cells after yellow fever vaccination. Using its own MiXCR run on the 5' RACE reads, TCRdb lists one record per CDR3 protein. Altogether over 100,000 distinct CDR3 sequences are present, around 8% being singletons, with the ten largest covering around 25%. The sequenced sample was CD8+ T cells sorted from PBMCs, obtained 45 days after the yellow fever booster vaccination. The receptors come from a man aged 30-40 years who received the YFV17D yellow fever vaccine.

This clonotype was counted ten times or more. The chain is built from TRBV25-1 and TRBJ2-7; TRBD2 matches at 7 bases. The V gene's germline CDR1 is MGHDK and CDR2 SYGVNS. Trimming at V came to 4 bases and at J to 9 bases, leaving 12 bases not matched to a gene. This CDR3 has 14 residues. The CDR3 bases are TGTGCCAGCAGTGTACCGGGACTACCCGCGGGGCAGTACTTC. Its translation: CASSVPGLPAGQYF.

This clonotype was picked up many times. This CDR3 is CASSPLGRGDTGELFF. CDR3 DNA: TGTGCCAGCAGCCCCCTTGGTCGGGGAGACACCGGGGAGCTGTTTTTT. This sequence joins TRBV4-2 and TRBJ2-2; a possible D gene is TRBD2 (5 bases). Germline loops: CDR1 LGHNA, CDR2 YNFKEQ. V was shortened by 4 bases and J by 3 bases, with 15 bases between the two germline ends. The CDR3 totals 16 residues.

The V call is TRBV7-9, the J call TRBJ2-7; D is uncertain. V lost 4 bases and J lost 0, with 16 bases in between. The CDR3 is 16 residues long. In germline, CDR1 is SEHNR, CDR2 FQNEAQ (reference sequence). The CDR3 sequence is CASSSPPLAPSYEQYF. As DNA, the CDR3 is TGTGCCAGCAGCTCGCCCCCCCTTGCTCCCTCCTACGAGCAGTACTTC.

The chain employs TRBV14 and TRBJ2-1; TRBD1 is a possible D gene (6 bases). V gave up 2 bases and J gave up 4 bases, with 18 bases separating them. CDR3 length equals 17 residues. CDR1 and CDR2 from the germline V gene are SGHDN and FVKESK. The CDR3 spells CASSQPRQGLGYNEQFF. CDR3 coding DNA: TGTGCCAGCAGCCAACCCAGGCAGGGGTTGGGATACAATGAGCAGTTCTTC.

Only a few counts were recorded for this clonotype. The chain is built from TRBV11-2 and TRBJ2-2; no clear D gene. Trimming pared 1 base from V and 5 bases from J, leaving 14 bases between. The CDR3 sequence is 16 residues long. CDR1 SGHAT and CDR2 FQNNGV come from the germline V gene. CDR3 loop: CASSLVLGFATGELFF. CDR3 sequence (DNA): TGTGCCAGCAGCTTAGTTCTGGGATTTGCAACCGGGGAGCTGTTTTTT.

This clonotype was recorded at least ten times. The chain employs TRBV7-9 and TRBJ2-2; D gene ambiguous. The CDR3 covers 13 residues. The V gene lost 3 bases and the J gene lost 7 bases, with 9 bases spanning the gap. Germline V lookup: CDR1 SEHNR, CDR2 FQNEAQ (reference sequence). The CDR3 spells CASSFNGIGELFF. As DNA, the CDR3 is TGTGCCAGCAGCTTCAATGGGATCGGGGAGCTGTTTTTT.

This clonotype was observed at least ten times. CDR3 coding DNA: TGCAGTGCTAGCCAAGGACAGGGAATTGGGAATGAGCAGTTCTTC. Translating it yields CSASQGQGIGNEQFF. This sequence joins TRBV20-1 and TRBJ2-1, with 8 bases that match TRBD1. Germline loops: CDR1 DFQATT, CDR2 SNEGSKA (reference sequence). This CDR3 comprises 15 residues. V lost 3 bases, J lost 7 bases, and 11 bases stayed unmatched.

This clonotype was seen ten or more times. V is TRBV10-3 and J is TRBJ2-7; 11 bases fit TRBD1. J gave up 1 base and V 8 bases, and 7 bases lay outside the gene matches. Germline assignment: CDR1 ENHRY and CDR2 SYGVKD. The CDR3 covers 15 residues. The CDR3 region has the DNA TGTGCCATCGAAGACCGGGACAGGGGGTCCTACGAGCAGTACTTC. It specifies CAIEDRDRGSYEQYF.

This clonotype has a count of ten or more. J is TRBJ1-1 and V is TRBV4-1, with TRBD1 as a possible D gene (5 bases). The germline CDR1 and CDR2 sequences are MGHRA and YSYEKL. The CDR3 extends over 15 amino acids. The ends were cut back, 3 bases at V and 2 bases at J, with 13 bases in the middle. The CDR3 is CASSQGEGPNTEAFF. The CDR3 DNA reads TGCGCCAGCAGCCAGGGGGAGGGCCCAAACACTGAAGCTTTCTTT.

This clonotype was seen ten or more times. V is TRBV3-1 and J is TRBJ2-2; 10 nucleotides match TRBD2. CDR3 length equals 19 residues. Trimming took 1 base from V and 0 from J; bases not matched to a gene: 8. CDR1 LGHDT and CDR2 YNNKEL come from the germline V gene (reference sequence). This CDR3 reads CASSQGTSGNNPNTGELFF. As DNA, the CDR3 is TGTGCCAGCAGCCAAGGGACTAGCGGAAATAACCCGAACACCGGGGAGCTGTTTTTT.

The chain is built from TRBV23-1 and TRBJ2-4; D is unresolved. TRBV23-1 is assigned to the ORF class and has an uncertain function. The V and J ends lost 6 bases and 9 bases respectively, with 27 bases between them. The CDR3 has 17 residues. CDR3 nucleotide sequence: TGCGCCAGCAGGCGGATCTTCAGGATGAAGATGTTGGGCATTCAGTACTTC. Protein sequence: CASRRIFRMKMLGIQYF.

The gene calls are TRBV27 and TRBJ2-3, with 14 bases aligning to TRBD2. The CDR3 contains 18 residues. Germline V gene lookup returns CDR1 MNHEY and CDR2 SMNVEV (reference sequence). The V gene end was trimmed by 3 bases and the J gene end by 5 bases; junction bases not matched to a gene: 10. The DNA for the CDR3 is TGTGCCAGCAGTTTTGGCTTGGGGACTAGCGGGAGAGTAGATACGCAGTATTTT. It encodes CASSFGLGTSGRVDTQYF.

This clonotype was observed at least ten times. J is TRBJ2-7 and V is TRBV5-1; the match to TRBD1 covers 10 bases. V shed 6 bases and J 1 base; nucleotides not matched to a gene: 4. The germline CDR1 and CDR2 sequences are SGHRS and YFSETQ. The CDR3 is 14 amino acids. CDR3 bases: TGCGCCAGCACCTGGGACAGGGGATCCTACGAGCAGTACTTC. Its protein is CASTWDRGSYEQYF.

The V call is TRBV7-9, the J call TRBJ2-7; TRBD2 matches at 8 bases. The CDR3 consists of 16 residues. The V segment lost 5 bases and the J segment 7 bases; nucleotides outside the gene matches: 16. Looked up from germline, CDR1 is SEHNR and CDR2 is FQNEAQ (reference sequence). Written as DNA, the CDR3 is TGTGCCAGCAGCCCCCCGACTTTACCGGGGGGGATAGAGCAGTACTTC. It specifies CASSPPTLPGGIEQYF.

The rearrangement joins TRBV27 to TRBJ2-1, with TRBD2 matching 12 bases. The CDR3 extends over 17 amino acids. The germline V gene encodes CDR1 MNHEY and CDR2 SMNVEV (reference sequence). Germline trimming cut 5 bases from V and 10 bases from J; bases unmatched to any gene: 15. The CDR3 here is CASSPTGTSGWAGEQFF. The CDR3 DNA reads TGTGCCAGCAGTCCGACCGGGACTAGCGGGTGGGCTGGGGAGCAGTTCTTC.

This clonotype occurred many times. This CDR3 is CASSYSNLVRTDTQYF. DNA for the CDR3: TGTGCCAGCAGTTACTCGAATCTCGTTCGCACAGATACGCAGTATTTT. The chain combines TRBV6-5 with TRBJ2-3; unclear D gene. Germline CDR1 MNHEY, CDR2 SVGAGI. V shed 0 bases and J shed 1 base, with 11 bases lying between them. The length of the CDR3 is 16 residues.

The rearrangement uses TRBV9 and TRBJ2-1; 14 nucleotides line up with TRBD2. The CDR3 is 16 amino acids. The V and J ends lost 3 bases and 9 bases, in that order; junction bases with no gene match: 8. Looked up from germline, CDR1 is SGDLS and CDR2 is YYNGEE. The CDR3 region has the DNA TGTGCCAGCAGCGGCCGACTAGCGGGAGGGCCACCTGAGCAGTTCTTC. Translated, it gives CASSGRLAGGPPEQFF.

The sample holds many counts of this clonotype. The gene calls are TRBV4-3 and TRBJ2-7; D uncertain. The germline V and J ends were trimmed by 3 bases and 2 bases, with 14 bases remaining between them. This CDR3 spans 15 amino acids. Germline CDR1 and CDR2: LGHNA and YSLEER. The CDR3 nucleotides read TGCGCCAGCAGCCAGGGAATCGGACCTCCCTACGAGCAGTACTTC. This codes for CASSQGIGPPYEQYF.

This clonotype occurred many times. V is TRBV11-2 and J is TRBJ2-3; unclear D gene. Germline loops: CDR1 SGHAT, CDR2 FQNNGV. The V end was cut by 3 bases, the J end by 6 bases, with 7 bases between. This CDR3 comprises 12 residues. CDR3 DNA sequence: TGTGCCAGCAGCTTGGTGTCCGATACGCAGTATTTT. The encoded protein is CASSLVSDTQYF.

This clonotype was counted ten times or more. This chain uses TRBV6-1 with TRBJ2-3, with D possibly matching TRBD1 (5 bases). CDR1 and CDR2 from the germline V gene are MNHNS and SASEGT. V lost 2 bases and J 2 bases, leaving 14 bases between the germline ends. The CDR3 totals 16 residues. The CDR3 spells CASSENEAGYTDTQYF. In DNA form, the CDR3 reads TGTGCCAGCAGTGAAAATGAGGCAGGGTACACAGATACGCAGTATTTT.

This clonotype was counted only a few times. This chain links TRBV14 with TRBJ1-4; D gene ambiguous. Looked up from germline, CDR1 is SGHDN and CDR2 is FVKESK. This CDR3 is 15 amino acids long. Trimming removed 6 bases from V and 5 bases from J, with 16 bases in between. CDR3 loop: CASRSTGRGNEKLFF. CDR3 nucleotide sequence: TGTGCCAGCAGATCTACCGGACGGGGAAATGAAAAACTGTTTTTT.

This clonotype was picked up many times. The genes are TRBV6-5 and TRBJ2-5; 7 nucleotides line up with TRBD1. Germline V CDR1 and CDR2: MNHEY, SVGAGI. V dropped 4 bases and J dropped 5; count of bases not matched to a gene: 7. The CDR3 contains 14 residues. The CDR3 loop reads CASSLQGSSETQYF. DNA of the CDR3: TGTGCCAGCAGTTTACAGGGGTCGTCGGAGACCCAGTACTTC.

This clonotype came up many times. J is TRBJ2-7 and V is TRBV7-9, with a weak D call TRBD2 (5 bases). Germline V gene data show CDR1 as SEHNR and CDR2 as FQNEAQ (reference sequence). Trimming shortened V by 1 base and J by 2 bases, and 9 bases separated the two germline ends. This CDR3 region has 14 residues. The chain's CDR3 is CASSLGEKAYEQYF. As DNA, the CDR3 is TGTGCCAGCAGCTTAGGGGAGAAGGCCTACGAGCAGTACTTC. Full variable domain (outside the CDR3, taken from reference TRBV7-9 and TRBJ2-7): DTGVSQNPRHKITKRGQNVTFRCDPISEHNRLYWYRQTLGQGPEFLTYFQNEAQLEKSRLLSDRFSAERPKGSFSTLEIQRTEQGDSAMYLCASSLGEKAYEQYFGPGTRLTVT.

This clonotype was counted a few times. The V and J genes are TRBV7-2 and TRBJ2-7; D gene unclear. CDR3 length equals 14 residues. With 1 base removed from V and 13 bases from J, the gap between germline ends came to 20 bases. Germline CDR1 SGHTA, CDR2 FQGNSA. The CDR3 protein is CASSLVAPRSSPYF. In nucleotides, the CDR3 is TGTGCCAGCAGCTTAGTCGCCCCCCGTAGCAGCCCTTACTTC.

Only a few counts were recorded for this clonotype. The chain joins TRBV20-1 to TRBJ2-1; 9 bases fit TRBD2. Germline CDR1 and CDR2: DFQATT and SNEGSKA (reference sequence). The CDR3 spans 16 residues. With 0 bases clipped from V and 8 bases from J, the junction kept 11 bases outside the gene matches. CDR3 residues: CSARDGGTSPIDEQFF. The CDR3 DNA reads TGCAGTGCTAGAGATGGGGGGACTAGCCCTATTGATGAGCAGTTCTTC.

This clonotype was detected only a few times. The rearrangement uses TRBV7-9 and TRBJ2-3; 12 bases are a match to TRBD2. The CDR3 is 16 residues long. Germline lookup yields CDR1 SEHNR and CDR2 FQNEAQ (reference sequence). Trimming removed 4 bases from V and 8 bases from J; junction bases left unmatched: 10. CDR3 nucleotide sequence: TGTGCCAGCAGCTCATCCTCAGGACTAGCGGGGTTTACGCAGTATTTT. Translation: CASSSSSGLAGFTQYF. Variable domain in full (rest from reference TRBV7-9 and TRBJ2-3): DTGVSQNPRHKITKRGQNVTFRCDPISEHNRLYWYRQTLGQGPEFLTYFQNEAQLEKSRLLSDRFSAERPKGSFSTLEIQRTEQGDSAMYLCASSSSSGLAGFTQYFGPGTRLTVL.

This clonotype was counted between two and nine times. The chain joins TRBV20-1 to TRBJ2-1, with D tentatively TRBD1 or TRBD2 (8 bases each). The germline CDR1 and CDR2 sequences are DFQATT and SNEGSKA (reference sequence). The CDR3 has 15 amino acids. Trimming shortened V by 6 bases and J by 8 bases, and 23 bases separated the two germline ends. CDR3 amino acids: CSATDRAMTSDEQFF. CDR3 nucleotides: TGCAGTGCAACGGACAGGGCCATGACTAGCGATGAGCAGTTCTTC.

This clonotype appeared a few times. The CDR3 spells CASSPYGSGTDTQYF. CDR3 sequence (DNA): TGCGCCAGCAGCCCCTACGGTAGCGGAACAGATACGCAGTATTTT. The chain carries TRBV5-1 and TRBJ2-3, with D possibly being TRBD2 (6 bases). V lost 4 bases and J lost 3, with 15 bases in between. CDR1 SGHRS and CDR2 YFSETQ come from the germline V gene. This CDR3 comprises 15 residues.